This TCR beta chain was profiled in a study of shared clonotypes between healthy human individuals. Per germline, CDR1 MDHEN and CDR2 SYDVKM. Trimming took 4 bases from V and 2 from J, leaving 6 bases between them. This CDR3 region has 13 residues. How the authors handled the data: Quality scores were absent from the junction-only immunoSEQ sequences, so filtering differed. Assay: immunoSEQ multiplex PCR; the TCRdb copy retains only in-frame clones and omits some. The DNA was the basis for D and trimming; V, J and clone size are from that table. Among 650,000 to 800,000 clones listed, 72% were seen once. The study, taken as a whole, reports: Incomplete sequencing of sorted subsets was indicated by rarefaction despite large depth.

On this clone: Its cognate antigen is unknown.

V gene TRBV28 combines with J gene TRBJ1-5; no reliable D call. Sequencing was performed on memory CD4+ T cells sorted from blood. Subset meaning: CD45RA-negative fraction. The receptor's source is a woman aged 25 to 39 in good health. CDR3 in amino acids: CASSYAGNQPQHF. The CDR3 bases are TGTGCCAGCAGTTACGCGGGCAATCAGCCCCAGCATTTT.